The 21 T cell receptor beta chains reported below all come from one sample, sequenced in a study of T cell clonality in common variable immunodeficiency. TCRdb's table, derived via immunoSEQ multiplex PCR, lists solely in-frame clones and lacks some. Observed in the sample are 25,000 to 30,000 clones, none of them singletons. Study-wide points: Common variable immunodeficiency TCR beta sequences reportedly had fewer deletions and N-nucleotide insertions.

The antigens of these receptors remain unknown. Sequencing input: peripheral blood mononuclear cells. Receptors originate from a human donor with common variable immunodeficiency.

Only a few counts were recorded for this clone. CDR3 DNA (partial): TGTGCCAGCAGCTTAGGGACAGTCAATTCACCC. Translating it yields CASSLGTVNSP. The full CDR3 is CASSLGTVNSPLHF. The gene calls are TRBV7-2 and TRBJ1-6, with D possibly TRBD1 on 6 matching bases. Sequencing ends 3 residues short of the CDR3 end; the germline J gene provides the rest. The CDR3 is 14 residues long. In germline, CDR1 is SGHTA, CDR2 FQGNSA. Trimming removed 1 base at V and 7 bases at J, with 8 bases between.

This clone was seen at least ten times. The sequenced fragment ends 3 residues before the CDR3 boundary, so the rest is inferred from the germline J gene. V usage is TRBV7-9 and J usage is TRBJ1-1, with D maybe TRBD1 (5 bases). Germline assignment: CDR1 SEHNR and CDR2 FQNEAQ (reference sequence). V lost 5 bases and J lost 6, with 16 bases in between. The CDR3 sequence is 14 residues long. The CDR3 protein is CASSPTGIRAEAFF. CDR3 DNA, as far as it was read: TGTGCCAGCAGCCCTACAGGTATAAGGGCTGAA. The whole variable domain, filled in from reference TRBV7-9 and TRBJ1-1, reads DTGVSQNPRHKITKRGQNVTFRCDPISEHNRLYWYRQTLGQGPEFLTYFQNEAQLEKSRLLSDRFSAERPKGSFSTLEIQRTEQGDSAMYLCASSPTGIRAEAFFGQGTRLTVV.

Details on this clone: The missing CDR3 end, 3 residues past where the read stops, is filled in from the germline J gene. This sequence joins TRBV7-2 and TRBJ2-3, with a tentative D call TRBD2 (7 bases). The germline V gene encodes CDR1 SGHTA and CDR2 FQGNSA. The CDR3 runs to 15 residues. V was pared by 5 bases and J by 4 bases, with 16 bases between. The CDR3 protein is CASSQWGGPSDTQYF. The CDR3 bases that were read are TGTGCCAGCAGCCAGTGGGGGGGGCCATCAGATACG.

This clone has a handful of counts. The CDR3 end lies 3 residues beyond the end of the read and is filled in from the germline J gene. The gene calls are TRBV5-1 and TRBJ2-5; D may be TRBD2 (6 bases). Trimming took 0 bases from V and 5 from J, leaving 11 bases between them. In germline, CDR1 is SGHRS, CDR2 YFSETQ. The length of the CDR3 is 14 residues. Partial CDR3 DNA: TGCGCCAGCAGCTTGGCCTCAGGGAGGGAGACC. This encodes CASSLASGRET. The entire CDR3 is CASSLASGRETQYF.

This clone was counted only a few times. The CDR3 extends 3 residues past the end of the read, so its final part is completed from the germline J gene. The rearrangement links TRBV29-1 to TRBJ2-7; 8 bases match TRBD1. The germline gives CDR1 SQVTM, CDR2 ANQGSEA. With 8 bases clipped from V and 1 base from J, the junction kept 10 bases outside the gene matches. CDR3 length: 14 amino acids. The CDR3 here is CSCYLDRGSYEQYF. CDR3 DNA (partial): TGCAGCTGTTACTTAGACAGGGGATCCTACGAG.

Comment on this clone: The CDR3 extends 3 residues past the end of the read, so its final part is completed from the germline J gene. The chain employs TRBV6-1 and TRBJ1-2; D uncertain. Between the trimmed V and J ends, which lost 2 bases and 2 bases, there was a span of 15 bases. This CDR3 is built from 16 residues. In germline, CDR1 is MNHNS, CDR2 SASEGT. The CDR3 protein is CASSESPGWGNYGYTF. Partial CDR3 DNA: TGTGCCAGCAGTGAAAGTCCGGGGTGGGGAAACTATGGC.

This clone has at least ten counts. The CDR3 end lies 3 residues beyond the end of the read and is filled in from the germline J gene. The V call is TRBV2, the J call TRBJ2-5; 13 positions agree with TRBD2. The CDR3 covers 15 residues. Germline CDR1 reads SNHLY; CDR2 reads FYNNEI. The J segment lost 2 bases and the V segment lost 7 bases, leaving 4 bases of the junction unmatched. The covered CDR3 bases are TGTGCCAGCATAAGGACTAGCGGGGGTCAAGAGACC. Residues: CASIRTSGGQET. The entire CDR3 protein reads CASIRTSGGQETQYF.

This clone was counted a few times. Coverage ceases 3 residues before the CDR3 finishes, and the germline J gene fills in the end. V is TRBV5-1 and J is TRBJ2-3; 8 bases agree with TRBD1. Per germline, CDR1 SGHRS and CDR2 YFSETQ. The V and J ends lost 4 bases and 6 bases, in that order; junction bases with no gene match: 7. The CDR3 length is 14 residues. The CDR3 spells CASSLQGARDTQYF. The CDR3 DNA, read in part, is TGCGCCAGCAGCCTCCAGGGGGCGAGGGATACG.

Notes on this clone: The read comes to an end 3 residues before the CDR3 does, leaving the germline J gene to fill in the end. This rearrangement joins TRBV7-9 to TRBJ1-1; D perhaps matches TRBD1 (5 bases). This CDR3 spans 13 amino acids. Germline assignment: CDR1 SEHNR and CDR2 FQNEAQ (reference sequence). Trimming shortened V by 8 bases and J by 1 base, and 11 bases separated the two germline ends. Here the CDR3 reads CASGRQRNTEAFF. Partial CDR3 DNA: TGTGCCAGCGGAAGACAGCGGAACACTGAA.

Regarding this clone: The read stops 3 residues short of the end of the CDR3; the missing end is completed from the germline J gene. V usage is TRBV19 and J usage is TRBJ1-1; no clear D. The length of the CDR3 is 13 residues. Germline assignment: CDR1 LNHDA and CDR2 SQIVND (reference sequence). V lost 6 bases to trimming and J lost 2 bases, with 10 bases between them. The DNA read from the CDR3 is TGTGCCAGTAGCCCCAGCGTCAACACTGAA. It translates to CASSPSVNTE. Given in full, the CDR3 is CASSPSVNTEAFF.

This clone has a handful of counts. The read comes to an end 3 residues before the CDR3 does, leaving the germline J gene to fill in the end. V is TRBV6-4 and J is TRBJ2-6, with 10 positions matching TRBD1. Unmatched junction bases numbered 0, after V lost 4 bases and J lost 0 bases. The CDR3 totals 16 residues. The germline V gene has CDR1 MRHNA and CDR2 SNTAGT. The sequenced part of the CDR3 DNA is TGTGCCAGCAGTGGGACAGGGGGCTCTGGGGCCAACGTC. It encodes CASSGTGGSGANV. The entire CDR3 sequence reads CASSGTGGSGANVLTF.

This clone was seen many times. Coverage ceases 3 residues before the CDR3 finishes, and the germline J gene fills in the end. This chain links TRBV30 with TRBJ2-3, with TRBD2 matching 9 bases. The length of the CDR3 is 14 residues. The ends lost 3 bases at V and 5 bases at J; junction bases unmatched: 6. Germline CDR1 reads GTSNPN; CDR2 reads SVGIG (reference sequence). Incomplete CDR3 DNA: TGTGCCTGGAGCCTTAGCGGGGGAGGAGATACG. This gives the protein CAWSLSGGGDT. The entire CDR3 sequence reads CAWSLSGGGDTQYF.

This clone was seen only a few times. The CDR3 end falls 3 residues outside the read, so it is completed with the germline J gene. This rearrangement joins TRBV18 to TRBJ1-2; D is perhaps TRBD1 (5 bases). The CDR3 is 13 residues long. Germline V CDR1 and CDR2: KGHSH, LQKENI. The germline V and J ends were trimmed by 8 bases and 2 bases, with 12 bases remaining between them. The part of the CDR3 DNA that was read is TGTGCCAGCGCCGAGACAGCGAACTATGGC. Translated: CASAETANYG. The whole CDR3 reads CASAETANYGYTF.

This clone was seen many times. The CDR3 extends 3 residues past the end of the read, so its final part is completed from the germline J gene. The chain combines TRBV29-1 with TRBJ1-1; no firm D call. Germline values: CDR1 SQVTM, CDR2 ANQGSEA. The ends were cut back, 3 bases at V and 4 bases at J, with 12 bases in the middle. This CDR3 is 13 amino acids long. The sequenced part of the CDR3 DNA is TGCAGCGTTGAGCGCCCTGAGAGCACTGAA. Translated, it gives CSVERPESTE. The CDR3 as a whole reads CSVERPESTEAFF.

In regard to this clone: The read ends 3 residues early relative to the CDR3; the germline J gene fills the gap. This chain connects TRBV20-1 to TRBJ2-7; 8 bases align to TRBD1. From germline, CDR1 is DFQATT and CDR2 SNEGSKA (reference sequence). This CDR3 spans 15 amino acids. The J segment lost 0 bases and the V segment lost 0 bases, leaving 4 bases of the junction unmatched. The part of the CDR3 DNA that was read is TGCAGTGCTAGAGACCTGACAGGGGCCTCCTACGAG. Encoded protein: CSARDLTGASYE. The CDR3 as a whole reads CSARDLTGASYEQYF.

Turning to this clone: The CDR3 is cut off 3 residues early in the read; its end comes from the germline J gene. V usage is TRBV20-1 and J usage is TRBJ2-3; D not certain. This CDR3 has 11 residues. Germline CDR1 is DFQATT and CDR2 is SNEGSKA (reference sequence). The ends were cut back, 5 bases at V and 4 bases at J, with 7 bases in the middle. The CDR3 protein is CSAPRSDTQYF. The DNA read from the CDR3 is TGCAGTGCTCCTAGGTCAGATACG.

A few counts support this clone. Coverage ceases 3 residues before the CDR3 finishes, and the germline J gene fills in the end. The V call is TRBV7-2, the J call TRBJ2-7, with 7 bases lining up with TRBD2. Trimming at V came to 0 bases and at J to 4 bases, leaving 9 bases not matched to a gene. The CDR3 covers 16 residues. Germline V gene data show CDR1 as SGHTA and CDR2 as FQGNSA. The DNA read from the CDR3 is TGTGCCAGCAGCTTAGCGTTGGCTAGCGGCCGTTACGAG. This codes for CASSLALASGRYE. The CDR3 as a whole reads CASSLALASGRYEQYF.

On this clone: Sequencing ends 3 residues short of the CDR3 end; the germline J gene provides the rest. The chain combines TRBV5-1 with TRBJ2-2, with 8 bases aligning to TRBD1. Germline V gives CDR1 SGHRS, CDR2 YFSETQ. The CDR3 extends over 16 amino acids. Trimming at V came to 4 bases and at J to 5 bases, leaving 10 bases not matched to a gene. The CDR3 bases that were read are TGCGCCAGCAGCCCAGGACAGGGCGGCACTACCGGGGAG. The encoded protein is CASSPGQGGTTGE. The CDR3 in its entirety is CASSPGQGGTTGELFF.

This clone came up many times. Read sequence stops 3 residues before the CDR3 end, and the germline J gene provides the missing end. The chain couples TRBV7-9 to TRBJ2-3; TRBD1 agrees at 7 bases. Per the germline V gene, CDR1 is SEHNR and CDR2 is FQNEAQ (reference sequence). V lost 2 bases to trimming and J lost 5 bases; unmatched junction nucleotides: 7. The CDR3 contains 15 residues. CDR3 DNA (partial): TGTGCCAGCAGCTTAAGCGAGGGGGCTGGAGATACG. This translates into CASSLSEGAGDT. The full-length CDR3 reads as CASSLSEGAGDTQYF.

This clone was observed a few times. The CDR3 end is not reached by the read, which stops 3 residues before it; the germline J gene fills it in. The chain is built from TRBV18 and TRBJ1-6, with TRBD1 matching over 7 bases. The CDR3 covers 17 residues. After removal of 3 bases from V and 4 bases from J, the junction contained 9 bases not matched to a gene. The germline CDR1 and CDR2 sequences are KGHSH and LQKENI. The CDR3: CASSPPSNRGYNSPLHF. The covered CDR3 bases are TGTGCCAGCTCACCTCCATCGAACAGGGGTTATAATTCACCC.

The sample holds a few counts of this clone. The read gets to within 3 residues of the CDR3 end, and the germline J gene fills in the rest. The V and J genes are TRBV7-9 and TRBJ2-7, with D possibly matching TRBD1 (5 bases). This CDR3 has 13 amino acids. V gave up 6 bases and J gave up 2 bases, with 11 bases separating them. Germline V gene sequence: CDR1 SEHNR, CDR2 FQNEAQ (reference sequence). CDR3 bases read: TGTGCCAGCAGGTCGGACACCACCTACGAG. This sequence encodes CASRSDTTYE. The full-length CDR3 reads as CASRSDTTYEQYF. The full variable domain, in which reference TRBV7-9 and TRBJ2-7 provide the parts outside the CDR3, is DTGVSQNPRHKITKRGQNVTFRCDPISEHNRLYWYRQTLGQGPEFLTYFQNEAQLEKSRLLSDRFSAERPKGSFSTLEIQRTEQGDSAMYLCASRSDTTYEQYFGPGTRLTVT.